The clone carrying this T cell receptor beta chain has a single count. Its antigen is currently unknown. Other nucleotide sequences in the sample specify the same CDR3. This specimen comes from a study of shared clonotypes between healthy human individuals. Profiling relied on immunoSEQ multiplex PCR, and the TCRdb table lists in-frame clones only, not all of them. This sample has some 2 million clones, with around 95% found just once. This CDR3 has 13 residues. The germline V gene encodes CDR1 KGHSH and CDR2 LQKENI. Trimming left V 3 bases short and J 6 bases short, with 12 bases between. Study observations and caveats: What limited the represented genetic and exposure-history diversity was the small number of donors. Sampling involved blood alone; tissue repertoires likely differ.

This chain links TRBV18 with TRBJ2-7; the D call may be TRBD1 or TRBD2 (5 bases each). The receptor comes from a man aged 18 to 29 in good health. Sequencing input: naive CD4+ T cells sorted from blood. Subset meaning: CD45RA+ positively selected. The CDR3 sequence is CASSPPAGAEQYF. The CDR3 region has the DNA TGTGCCAGCTCACCTCCGGCCGGGGCCGAGCAGTACTTC.